This TCR beta chain was sequenced in a study of beta chain features in type 1 diabetes. The trim removed 4 bases at V and 3 bases at J, leaving 7 bases unmatched. The CDR3 contains 15 residues. Germline V gene data show CDR1 as SGHVS and CDR2 as FQNEAQ. The isolated RNA, all of it, was reverse transcribed, so expressed TCRB transcripts were what got sequenced. Produced via immunoSEQ multiplex PCR; TCRdb's table is partial and in-frame only. The top ten hold 0.5% to 0.55% of the sample, which has fewer than 110,000 clones, over 25% seen once. Study-wide results and caveats: A pattern of fewer insertions and more deletions at VDJ junctions was seen in type 1 diabetes patients. Shortening that was moderate but significant affected the TCRB CDR3s of Type 1 diabetes patients in all four CD4+ subsets.

On this clone itself: The antigen is not known.

V is TRBV7-8 and J is TRBJ2-7; 9 nucleotides align to TRBD2. Material for sequencing was central memory CD4+ T cells from blood. The TCR sequence derives from a woman aged 18-35 years with type 1 diabetes. CDR3 in DNA: TGTGCCAGCAGCTCTGGGCTAGCGGGGTTCTACGAGCAGTACTTC. This gives the protein CASSSGLAGFYEQYF.